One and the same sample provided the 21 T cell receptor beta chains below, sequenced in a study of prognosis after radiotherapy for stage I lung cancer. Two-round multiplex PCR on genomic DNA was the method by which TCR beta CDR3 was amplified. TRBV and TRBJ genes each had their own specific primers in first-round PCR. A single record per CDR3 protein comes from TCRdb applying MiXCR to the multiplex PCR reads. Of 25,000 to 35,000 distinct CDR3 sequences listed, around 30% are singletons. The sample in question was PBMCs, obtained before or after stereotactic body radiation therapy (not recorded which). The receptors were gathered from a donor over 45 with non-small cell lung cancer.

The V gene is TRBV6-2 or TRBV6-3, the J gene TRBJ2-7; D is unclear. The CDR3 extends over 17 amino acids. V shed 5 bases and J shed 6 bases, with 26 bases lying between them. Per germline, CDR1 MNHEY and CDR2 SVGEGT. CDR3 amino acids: CASSEGLGVADRVEQYF. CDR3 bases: TGTGCCAGCAGTGAAGGGTTAGGTGTCGCAGATCGGGTCGAGCAGTACTTC.

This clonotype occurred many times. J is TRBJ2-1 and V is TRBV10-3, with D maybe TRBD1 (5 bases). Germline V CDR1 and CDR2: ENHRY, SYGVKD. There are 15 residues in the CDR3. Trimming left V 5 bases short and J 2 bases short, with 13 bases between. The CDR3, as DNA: TGTGCCATCAGTCCCAGCAGGGTCGCCTACAATGAGCAGTTCTTC. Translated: CAISPSRVAYNEQFF.

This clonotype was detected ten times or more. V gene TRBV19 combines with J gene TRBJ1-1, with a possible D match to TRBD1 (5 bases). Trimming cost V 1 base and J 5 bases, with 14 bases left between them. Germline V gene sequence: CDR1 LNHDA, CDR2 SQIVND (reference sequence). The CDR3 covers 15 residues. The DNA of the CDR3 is TGTGCCAGTAGTATAGTGGTTGGGGCGTCGACTGAAGCTTTCTTT. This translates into CASSIVVGASTEAFF.

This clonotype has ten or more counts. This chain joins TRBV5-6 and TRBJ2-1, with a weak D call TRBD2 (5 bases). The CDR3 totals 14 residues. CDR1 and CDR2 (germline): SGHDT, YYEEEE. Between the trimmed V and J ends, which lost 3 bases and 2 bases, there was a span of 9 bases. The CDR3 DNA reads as TGTGCCAGCAGCTACAGCGGTACCTACAATGAGCAGTTCTTC. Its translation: CASSYSGTYNEQFF.

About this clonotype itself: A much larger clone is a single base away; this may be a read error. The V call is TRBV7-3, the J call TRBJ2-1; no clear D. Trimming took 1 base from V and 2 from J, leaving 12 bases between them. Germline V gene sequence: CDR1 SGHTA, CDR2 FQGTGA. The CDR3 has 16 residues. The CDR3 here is CASSLKAVVPYNEQFF. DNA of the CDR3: TGTGCCAGCAGCTTAAAGGCGGTAGTCCCCTACAATGAGCAGTTCTTC.

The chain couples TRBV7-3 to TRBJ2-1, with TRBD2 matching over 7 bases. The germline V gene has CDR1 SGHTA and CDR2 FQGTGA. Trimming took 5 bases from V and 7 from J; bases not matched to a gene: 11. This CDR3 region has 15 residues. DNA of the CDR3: TGTGCCAGCAGCCCCTTGGGGGGGGGGGGGAATGAGCAGTTCTTC. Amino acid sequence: CASSPLGGGGNEQFF.

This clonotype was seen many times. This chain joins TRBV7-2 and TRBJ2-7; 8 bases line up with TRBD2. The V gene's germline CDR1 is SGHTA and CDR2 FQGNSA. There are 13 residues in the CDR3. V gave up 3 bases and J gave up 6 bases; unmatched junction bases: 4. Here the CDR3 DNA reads TGTGCCAGCAGCTTGGGCGCGGGAGGCGAGCAGTACTTC. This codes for CASSLGAGGEQYF.

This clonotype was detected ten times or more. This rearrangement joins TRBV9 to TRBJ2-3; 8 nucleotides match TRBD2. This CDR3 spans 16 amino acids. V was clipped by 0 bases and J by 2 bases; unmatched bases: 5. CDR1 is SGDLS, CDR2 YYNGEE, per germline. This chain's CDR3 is CASSVESGSFTDTQYF. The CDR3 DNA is TGTGCCAGCAGCGTAGAAAGCGGGAGTTTCACAGATACGCAGTATTTT.

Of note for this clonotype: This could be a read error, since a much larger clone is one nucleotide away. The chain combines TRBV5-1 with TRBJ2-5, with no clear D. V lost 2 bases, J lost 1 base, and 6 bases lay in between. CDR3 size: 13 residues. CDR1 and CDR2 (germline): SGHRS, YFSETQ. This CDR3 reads CASSLVVQETQYF. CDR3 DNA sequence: TGCGCCAGCAGCTTAGTGGTCCAAGAGACCCAGTACTTC.

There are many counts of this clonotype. Here the CDR3 reads CASRIDANNEQFF. CDR3 nucleotides: TGTGCCAGCAGAATCGACGCTAACAATGAGCAGTTCTTC. The chain uses TRBV12-3 or TRBV12-4 and TRBJ2-1; D not certain. The ends were cut back, 6 bases at V and 5 bases at J, with 11 bases in the middle. The CDR3 spans 13 residues.

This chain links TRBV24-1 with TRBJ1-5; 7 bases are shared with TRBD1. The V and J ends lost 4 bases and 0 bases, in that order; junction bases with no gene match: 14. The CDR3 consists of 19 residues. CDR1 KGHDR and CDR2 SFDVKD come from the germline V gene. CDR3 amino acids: CATSDLSNGTVHSNQPQHF. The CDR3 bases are TGTGCCACCAGTGACTTGTCTAACGGGACAGTGCATAGCAATCAGCCCCAGCATTTT.

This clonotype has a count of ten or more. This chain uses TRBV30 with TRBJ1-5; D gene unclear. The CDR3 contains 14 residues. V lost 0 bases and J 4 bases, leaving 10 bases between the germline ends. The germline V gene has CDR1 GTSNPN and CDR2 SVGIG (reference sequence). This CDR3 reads CAWSVGWENQPQHF. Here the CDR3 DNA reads TGTGCCTGGAGTGTCGGGTGGGAAAATCAGCCCCAGCATTTT.

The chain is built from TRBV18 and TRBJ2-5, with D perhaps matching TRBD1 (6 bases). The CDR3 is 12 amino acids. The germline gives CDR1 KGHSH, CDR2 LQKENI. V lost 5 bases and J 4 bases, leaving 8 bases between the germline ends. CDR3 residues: CASSGTTETQYF. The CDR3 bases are TGTGCCAGCTCAGGGACAACAGAGACCCAGTACTTC.

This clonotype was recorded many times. The CDR3 loop is CASSFLQPGELFF. The CDR3 bases are TGTGCCAGCAGCTTTTTACAGCCCGGGGAGCTGTTTTTT. This chain joins TRBV7-9 and TRBJ2-2; no firm D call. Trimming removed 3 bases at V and 6 bases at J, with 8 bases between. The CDR3 is 13 amino acids. Germline CDR1 SEHNR, CDR2 FQNEAQ (reference sequence).

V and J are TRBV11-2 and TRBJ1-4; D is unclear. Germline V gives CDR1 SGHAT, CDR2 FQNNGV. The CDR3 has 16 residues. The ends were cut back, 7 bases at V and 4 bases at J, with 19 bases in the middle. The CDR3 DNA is TGTGCCAGCACCCCGGCACCAAGTCGGGGTAATGAAAAACTGTTTTTT. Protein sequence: CASTPAPSRGNEKLFF.

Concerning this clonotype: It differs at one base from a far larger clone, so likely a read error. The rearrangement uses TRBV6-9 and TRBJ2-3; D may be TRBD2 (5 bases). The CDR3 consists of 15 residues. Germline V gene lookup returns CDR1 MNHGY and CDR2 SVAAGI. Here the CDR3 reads CARSYSKGLTDTQYF. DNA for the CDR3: TGTGCCAGAAGTTACTCGAAAGGACTCACAGATACGCAGTATTTT.

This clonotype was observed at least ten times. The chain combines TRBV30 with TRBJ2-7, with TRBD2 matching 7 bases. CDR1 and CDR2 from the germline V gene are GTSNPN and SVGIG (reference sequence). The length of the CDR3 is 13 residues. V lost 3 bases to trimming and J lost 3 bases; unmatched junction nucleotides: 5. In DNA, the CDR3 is TGTGCCTGGAGGTGGGAGGGCCTCTACGAGCAGTACTTC. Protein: CAWRWEGLYEQYF.

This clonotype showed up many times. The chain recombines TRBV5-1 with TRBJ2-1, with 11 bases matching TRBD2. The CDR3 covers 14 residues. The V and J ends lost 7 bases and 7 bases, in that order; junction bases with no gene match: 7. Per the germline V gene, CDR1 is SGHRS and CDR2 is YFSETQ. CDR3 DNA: TGCGCCAGCTGCCGACTAGCGGGATCTAATGAGCAGTTCTTC. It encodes CASCRLAGSNEQFF.

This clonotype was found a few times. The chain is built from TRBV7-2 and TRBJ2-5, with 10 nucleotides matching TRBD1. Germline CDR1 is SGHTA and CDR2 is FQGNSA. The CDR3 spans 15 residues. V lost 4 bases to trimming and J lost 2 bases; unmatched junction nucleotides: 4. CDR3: CASSSGQGPQETQYF. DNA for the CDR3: TGTGCCAGCAGCTCGGGACAGGGGCCTCAAGAGACCCAGTACTTC.

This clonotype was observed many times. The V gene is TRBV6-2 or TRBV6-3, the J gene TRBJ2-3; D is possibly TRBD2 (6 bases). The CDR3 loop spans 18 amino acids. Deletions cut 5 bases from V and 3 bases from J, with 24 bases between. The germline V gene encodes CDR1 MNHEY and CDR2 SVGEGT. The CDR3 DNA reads TGTGCCAGCAGTGAACGGGGGAGGACAACCTCCTCGACAGATACGCAGTATTTT. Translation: CASSERGRTTSSTDTQYF.

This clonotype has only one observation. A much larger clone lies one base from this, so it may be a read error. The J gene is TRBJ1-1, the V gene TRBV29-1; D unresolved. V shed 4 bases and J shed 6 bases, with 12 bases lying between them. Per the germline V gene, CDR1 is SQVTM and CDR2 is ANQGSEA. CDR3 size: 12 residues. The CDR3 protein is CSVARVIAEAFF. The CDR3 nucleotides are TGCAGCGTTGCTCGAGTTATCGCTGAAGCTTTCTTT. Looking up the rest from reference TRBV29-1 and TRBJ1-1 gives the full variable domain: SAVISQKPSRDICQRGTSLTIQCQVDSQVTMMFWYRQQPGQSLTLIATANQGSEATYESGFVIDKFPISRPNLTFSTLTVSNMSPEDSSIYLCSVARVIAEAFFGQGTRLTVV.